The present entry profiles one TCR beta chain with its context. Clones were read by immunoSEQ multiplex PCR, and TCRdb kept only the in-frame ones, dropping some. This table has roughly 49,000 clones, roughly nine tenths appearing once. This sample is drawn from a study of OX40 agonist ivuxolimab in advanced cancers. Study as a whole: Dose-escalation patients' cancers were hepatocellular carcinoma, melanoma, renal cell or head and neck cancer.

The CDR3 has 15 residues. The V end was cut by 0 bases, the J end by 6 bases, with 12 bases between. In germline, CDR1 is LGHNA, CDR2 YSLEER. The material was CD4+ or CD8+ T cells sorted from blood, obtained in a trial of the OX40 agonist ivuxolimab. This clonotype was obtained from an adult with an advanced solid tumor such as melanoma, head and neck, liver or kidney cancer. The rearrangement joins TRBV4-3 to TRBJ2-1; D gene unclear. The CDR3 DNA reads TGCGCCAGCAGCCAAGAGGCTAGTGCCCTCAATGAGCAGTTCTTC. Its translation: CASSQEASALNEQFF.